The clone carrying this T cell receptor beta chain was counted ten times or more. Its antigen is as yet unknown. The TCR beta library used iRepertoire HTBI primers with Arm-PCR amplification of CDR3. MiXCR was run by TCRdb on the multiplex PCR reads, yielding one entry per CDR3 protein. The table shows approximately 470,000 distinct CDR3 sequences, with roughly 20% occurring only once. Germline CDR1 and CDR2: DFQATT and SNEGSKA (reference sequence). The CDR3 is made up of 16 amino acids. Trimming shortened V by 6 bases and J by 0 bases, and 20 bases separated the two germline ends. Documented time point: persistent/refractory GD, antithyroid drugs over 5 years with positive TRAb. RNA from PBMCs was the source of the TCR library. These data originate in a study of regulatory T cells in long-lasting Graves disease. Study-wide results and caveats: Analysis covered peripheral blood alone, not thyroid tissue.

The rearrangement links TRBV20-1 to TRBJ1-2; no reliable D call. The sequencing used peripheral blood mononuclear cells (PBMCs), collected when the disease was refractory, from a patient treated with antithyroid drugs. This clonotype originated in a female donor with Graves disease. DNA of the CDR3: TGCAGTGCCAACAACCTCGGCAGGTCGACTAACTATGGCTACACCTTC. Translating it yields CSANNLGRSTNYGYTF.